This T cell receptor (beta chain) was identified in a study of identifying expanded T cells in peripheral blood (dated by TCRdb to about 2019). Turning to the overall study: Technical replicates were generated by sequencing separate aliquots of the same genomic DNA pool, with four replicates compared pairwise. Findings and caveats that apply to the study as a whole: The binomial model flagged about 1.3 differentially abundant clones between technical replicates but roughly 15 over roughly two weeks and approximately 18 over roughly 4 weeks. Variance in clone template counts between two-week samples significantly increased with total template count across all healthy donors. The authors expected that over much longer intervals, such as months to years, biological variance in healthy repertoires might increase even further. Across all healthy-donor time intervals, the beta-binomial model significantly cut both the number of clones called differentially abundant and the false-positive rate.

The immunoSEQ Assay, which uses bias-controlled multiplex PCR amplification of genomic DNA, was used to profile TCRbeta CDR3 regions. The study's processing was this. The absolute abundance of each unique TCRbeta CDR3 region was quantified after sequences were collapsed and filtered. Differential abundance was assessed using a binomial (Fisher-equivalent) model and a beta-binomial model in which time-dependent variance fitted from healthy donors was added. Any clone with fewer than 5 combined templates was excluded, and a clone was called differentially abundant if its Benjamini-Hochberg FDR was below 0.01. Using the form v = (b*log(k)+a)^2, the beta-binomial variance was modeled as a function of the total template count across the two samples. Drawn from immuneACCESS, this table holds only the in-frame rearrangements with V and J called that TCRdb kept. Clones are partly lost; checked studies trace under half to an unresolved V gene and leave the rest unexplained. The D gene and trimming were derived from the DNA, and the V and J assignments and clone size from that table. This sample comprises 100,000 to 110,000 clones, 88% of them detected only once. Clones ranked in the top ten supply about 5.5% of the sample.

At the junction V is shortened by 6 bases and J by 0 bases, with 16 bases in between. The CDR3, from cysteine to phenylalanine, totals 16 residues. The kept DNA is CDR3 alone, 48 bases in frame from the first base. In the germline V gene, CDR1 corresponds to ENHRY and CDR2 to SYGVKD. No immune events, such as infections, were documented for the healthy donors during the collection period. Healthy-donor blood repertoires served as a training cohort to calibrate time-dependent variance in a beta-binomial model of T-cell clone differential abundance. The training cohort was composed of approximately ten healthy donors, 3 female and 7 male. The donors were between about 29 and 65 years old, with an average age of 43 years. Whole blood, obtained from a commercial supplier, was collected from each healthy donor at three time points spaced around two weeks apart. For immunosequencing, genomic DNA was extracted from whole blood that had not been sorted.

For this clone: No cognate antigen has been identified for it. Base qualities are not recorded, but no much larger clone differs from it by a single base.

The sample comprised blood. This clonotype was obtained from a person aged 18 to 75 in good health. The V and J segments used are TRBV10-3 and TRBJ2-3; no D gene is confidently identified. The DNA is as follows: TGTGCCATCAGCCGCGCAGGAGCCTCTAGCACAGATACGCAGTATTTT. Translated, it gives CAISRAGASSTDTQYF.